The T cell receptor (beta chain) under discussion was sequenced for a study of blood T cell repertoires in COVID-19. TCRdb's table, derived via immunoSEQ multiplex PCR, lists solely in-frame clones and lacks some. The sample lists tens of thousands of clones; 91% were seen once. Sequencing used peripheral blood. The receptor comes from a woman aged 60-75 years with active COVID-19.

As DNA, the CDR3 is TGTGCCAGCAGCAAAGTTTGGGACAGGCTACGCTCCTACAATGAGCAGTTCTTC. Translating it yields CASSKVWDRLRSYNEQFF. The chain couples TRBV21-1 to TRBJ2-1; TRBD1 is the table's D call, not checked against the DNA. TRBV21-1 corresponds to a pseudogene. This CDR3 contains 18 residues.